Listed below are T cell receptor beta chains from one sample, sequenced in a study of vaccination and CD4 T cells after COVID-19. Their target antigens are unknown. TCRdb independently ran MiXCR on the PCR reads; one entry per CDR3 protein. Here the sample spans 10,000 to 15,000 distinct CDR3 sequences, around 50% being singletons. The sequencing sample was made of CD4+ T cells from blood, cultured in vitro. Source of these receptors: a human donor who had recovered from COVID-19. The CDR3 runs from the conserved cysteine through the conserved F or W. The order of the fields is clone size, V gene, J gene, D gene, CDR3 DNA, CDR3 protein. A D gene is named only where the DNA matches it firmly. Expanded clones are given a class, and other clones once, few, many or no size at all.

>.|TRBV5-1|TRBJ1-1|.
TGCGCCAGCAGCTTGGGGGGCGGAGGGAACACTGAAGCTTTCTTT
CASSLGGGGNTEAFF
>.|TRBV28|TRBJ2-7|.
TGTGCCAGCAGTCTCCAGAGTTACGAGCAGTACTTC
CASSLQSYEQYF
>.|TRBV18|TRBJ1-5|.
TGTGCCAGCTCACCTCAACCAGGAGGCAATCAGCCCCAGCATTTT
CASSPQPGGNQPQHF
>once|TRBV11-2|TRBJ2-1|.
TGTGCCAGCAGCTTCGTCAGGGCCGACAATGAGCAGTTCTTC
CASSFVRADNEQFF
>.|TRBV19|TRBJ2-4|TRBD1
TGTGCCAGTAGTAGAGGACAGGGGGTAGCCAAAAACATTCAGTACTTC
CASSRGQGVAKNIQYF
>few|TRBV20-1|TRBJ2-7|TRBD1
TGCAGTGCTAGAGATAGTCTGGGACAGGGGCCCCACGAGCAGTACTTC
CSARDSLGQGPHEQYF
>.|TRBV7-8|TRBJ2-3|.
TGTGCCAGCAGCTTCCCCACTGGGGTCGCAGATACGCAGTATTTT
CASSFPTGVADTQYF
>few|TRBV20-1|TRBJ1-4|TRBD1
TGCAGTGCTAGATTCCCCGGGACAGGGGACGAAAAACTGTTTTTT
CSARFPGTGDEKLFF
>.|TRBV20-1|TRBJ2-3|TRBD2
TGCAGTGCTCTAGCGGGGGGTTCAGCAGATACGCAGTATTTT
CSALAGGSADTQYF
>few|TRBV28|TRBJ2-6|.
TGTGCCAGCAGCCGGGCTGGGGCCAACGTCCTGACTTTC
CASSRAGANVLTF
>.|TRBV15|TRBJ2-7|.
TGTGCCACCAGCAGACGGCAGACCGGGACGGGAGCCTACGAGCAGTACTTC
CATSRRQTGTGAYEQYF
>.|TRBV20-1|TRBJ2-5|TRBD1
TGCAGGGCTGACAGGGGGAAAGAGACCCAGTACTTC
CRADRGKETQYF
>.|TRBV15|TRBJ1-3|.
TGTGCCACCAGCAGACCGCCAGGGTCCGGAAACACCATATATTTT
CATSRPPGSGNTIYF
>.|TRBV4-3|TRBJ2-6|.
TGCGCCAGCAGCCAAGGGGTAATCGGGGCCAACGTCCTGACTTTC
CASSQGVIGANVLTF
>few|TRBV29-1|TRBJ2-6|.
TGCAGCGTTCGCGGGCTCACGTCTGGGGCCAACGTCCTGACTTTC
CSVRGLTSGANVLTF
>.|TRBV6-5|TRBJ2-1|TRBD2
TGTGCCAGCAGTTACGGCGGGAGGGCGTATGAGCAGTTCTTC
CASSYGGRAYEQFF
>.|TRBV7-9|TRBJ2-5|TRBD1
TGTGCCAGCCAATTAGGGGGCTTGCAAGAGACCCAGTACTTC
CASQLGGLQETQYF
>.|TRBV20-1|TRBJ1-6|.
TGCAGTCACTTACAGGTCCAGAATTCACCCCTCCACTTT
CSHLQVQNSPLHF